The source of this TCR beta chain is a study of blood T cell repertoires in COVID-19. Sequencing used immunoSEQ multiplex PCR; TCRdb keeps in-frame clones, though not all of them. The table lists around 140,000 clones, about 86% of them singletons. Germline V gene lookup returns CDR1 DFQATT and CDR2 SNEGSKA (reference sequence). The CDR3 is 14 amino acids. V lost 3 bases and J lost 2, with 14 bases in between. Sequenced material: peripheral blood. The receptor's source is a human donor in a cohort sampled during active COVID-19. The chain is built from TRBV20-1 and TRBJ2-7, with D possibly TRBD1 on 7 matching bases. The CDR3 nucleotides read TGCAGTGCTAGTCCCCCAGGGGGGACCTACGAGCAGTACTTC. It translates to CSASPPGGTYEQYF.